This T cell receptor (beta chain) was documented in a study of T cells in Graves' hyperthyroidism and ophthalmopathy. V lost 3 bases to trimming and J lost 1 base, with 15 bases between them. In germline, CDR1 is LNHNV, CDR2 YYDKDF (reference sequence). The CDR3 spans 16 residues. Amplification yielded TCR beta CDR3 regions, with RNA transcripts as the source. First-round RT-PCR with HTBI primers amplified the TCR CDR3 region. One entry per CDR3 protein results from TCRdb running MiXCR on the multiplex PCR reads. This sample carries nearly 250,000 distinct CDR3 sequences, 15% to 20% of them seen once, and the ten largest clones take about 29%. Study-wide findings and caveats: Blood also contained most expanded thyroid clonotypes above 0.001.

This clonotype was seen ten or more times. Antigen: not known. The source of this sequence is a woman younger than 35 with Graves' ophthalmopathy. This rearrangement joins TRBV15 to TRBJ2-5, with D tentatively TRBD2 (6 bases). Sequencing used blood. The CDR3 here is CATSSELAESQETQYF. The CDR3 DNA reads TGTGCCACCAGCAGTGAGTTAGCGGAGAGCCAAGAGACCCAGTACTTC.